Listed here is a single T cell receptor beta chain. Its specificity is unknown. The record originates from a study of cytomegalovirus exposure and HLA in healthy donors. Turning to the study itself: Of a few hundred genotyped donors, 81% clustered with self-reported Caucasian donors.

Study-wide findings and caveats: Previous analysis showed most TCR beta V segments were productive about 87% or about 30% of the time.

Germline V gene data show CDR1 as SGHNT and CDR2 as YYREEE (reference sequence). This CDR3 comprises 14 residues. Trimming cost V 4 bases and J 8 bases; bases outside gene matches: 10. Primers: 60 Vbeta forward and 13 Jbeta reverse. The method was immunoSEQ multiplex PCR; TCRdb's version includes in-frame clones alone and lacks a portion of them. The sample comprises some 210,000 clones, 75% to 90% of which are singletons, and around 1.4% rests with the top ten. The sample consisted of PBMCs. V gene TRBV5-4 combines with J gene TRBJ1-2; 8 bases map to TRBD1. The source is a man aged 30-40 years in good health and CMV-seronegative. CDR3 bases: TGTGCCAGCAGCCGACAGGGGCTGTCGGGAGGCTACACCTTC. It encodes CASSRQGLSGGYTF. Full variable domain (missing parts from reference TRBV5-4 and TRBJ1-2): ETGVTQSPTHLIKTRGQQVTLRCSSQSGHNTVSWYQQALGQGPQFIFQYYREEENGRGNFPPRFSGLQFPNYSSELNVNALELDDSALYLCASSRQGLSGGYTFGSGTRLTVV.